This TCR beta chain was retrieved from a study of shared clonotypes between healthy human individuals. Findings of the study overall: Non-shared clonotypes had lower generation probabilities than those shared by all four donors. Having only a few donors restricted how much genetic and exposure-history diversity was captured.

Repertoires were generated with immunoSEQ multiplex PCR, while TCRdb's copy carries only in-frame clones and drops some. This sample has around 2.1 million clones, with under 95% found just once. In the naive CD8 group, cells lacked CD45RO and were positively selected for CCR7, so terminally differentiated effector memory CD45RA+ cells were left out. On this clone: What it recognizes is unknown.

CDR3 length: 14 residues. Per the germline V gene, CDR1 is SGHDN and CDR2 is FVKESK. The V end lost 3 bases, the J end lost 3 bases, and 12 bases lay between the germline ends. This sequence was found in a man aged 18 to 30 in good health. Some clones in this sample may be carry-over from other donors' samples. This chain joins TRBV14 and TRBJ2-7, with a possible D match to TRBD2 (5 bases). Sequencing used naive CD8+ T cells from PBMCs. The DNA for the CDR3 is TGTGCCAGCAGCCAGGCGGGCTACCTCTACGAGCAGTACTTC. It yields the protein CASSQAGYLYEQYF. Full variable domain (outside the CDR3, taken from reference TRBV14 and TRBJ2-7): EAGVTQFPSHSVIEKGQTVTLRCDPISGHDNLYWYRRVMGKEIKFLLHFVKESKQDESGMPNNRFLAERTGGTYSTLKVQPAELEDSGVYFCASSQAGYLYEQYFGPGTRLTVT.